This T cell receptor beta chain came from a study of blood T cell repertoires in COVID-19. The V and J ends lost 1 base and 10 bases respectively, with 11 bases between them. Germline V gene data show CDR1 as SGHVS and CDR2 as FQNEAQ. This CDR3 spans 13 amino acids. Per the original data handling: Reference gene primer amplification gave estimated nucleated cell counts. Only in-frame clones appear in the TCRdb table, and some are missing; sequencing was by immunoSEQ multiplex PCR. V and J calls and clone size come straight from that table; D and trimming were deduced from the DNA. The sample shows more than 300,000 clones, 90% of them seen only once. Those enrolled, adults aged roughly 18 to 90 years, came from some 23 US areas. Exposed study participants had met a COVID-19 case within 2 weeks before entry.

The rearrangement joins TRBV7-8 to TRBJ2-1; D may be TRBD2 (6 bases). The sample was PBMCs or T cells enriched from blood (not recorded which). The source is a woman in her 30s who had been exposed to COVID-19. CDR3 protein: CASSLVGGKEQFF. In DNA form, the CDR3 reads TGTGCCAGCAGCTTAGTTGGGGGGAAGGAGCAGTTCTTC. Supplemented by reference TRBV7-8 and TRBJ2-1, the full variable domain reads GAGVSQSPRYKVAKRGQDVALRCDPISGHVSLFWYQQALGQGPEFLTYFQNEAQLDKSGLPSDRFFAERPEGSVSTLKIQRTQQEDSAVYLCASSLVGGKEQFFGPGTRLTVL.